The rows below give T cell receptor beta chains drawn from one sample of a study of tumor-infiltrating lymphocytes in primary liver carcinoma. MiXCR, run by TCRdb on the multiplex PCR reads, gives a single entry per CDR3 protein. Of approximately 330,000 distinct CDR3 sequences listed, less than 75% are singletons. The specimen sequenced was peripheral blood. The source of these receptors is a man in his forties with primary liver carcinoma and hepatitis B virus infection. Each CDR3 is given with its conserved first and last residue. The order of the fields is clone size, D gene, V gene, J gene, CDR3 protein, CDR3 DNA. The D gene is left open where the match is weak. Not every row has a clone size; where given, it reads once, few, many or a size class.

abundance: many; d_gene: NA; v_gene: TRBV6-1; j_gene: TRBJ1-5; CDR3aa: CASSDRAGIQPQHF; CDR3nt: TGTGCCAGCAGTGACAGGGCAGGGATTCAGCCCCAGCATTTT
abundance: NA; d_gene: NA; v_gene: TRBV10-3; j_gene: TRBJ1-3; CDR3aa: CAISEGNYGNTIYF; CDR3nt: TGTGCCATCAGCGAAGGGAACTATGGAAACACCATATATTTT
abundance: NA; d_gene: TRBD2; v_gene: TRBV10-3; j_gene: TRBJ2-5; CDR3aa: CAISDPGASGSKETQYF; CDR3nt: TGTGCCATCAGTGACCCGGGGGCTAGCGGGAGTAAAGAGACCCAGTACTTC
abundance: NA; d_gene: NA; v_gene: TRBV11-2; j_gene: TRBJ2-1; CDR3aa: CASSMIGTLYIEQFF; CDR3nt: TGTGCCAGCAGCATGATCGGGACCCTGTACATTGAGCAGTTCTTC
abundance: NA; d_gene: NA; v_gene: TRBV7-9; j_gene: TRBJ2-2; CDR3aa: CASSREGIDTGELFF; CDR3nt: TGTGCCAGCAGCCGAGAGGGGATAGACACCGGGGAGCTGTTTTTT
abundance: NA; d_gene: NA; v_gene: TRBV11-2; j_gene: TRBJ2-5; CDR3aa: CANSLVHGRSQETQYF; CDR3nt: TGTGCCAACAGCTTAGTCCACGGACGGAGCCAAGAGACCCAGTACTTC
abundance: NA; d_gene: NA; v_gene: TRBV29-1; j_gene: TRBJ1-2; CDR3aa: CSVDVASRGYTF; CDR3nt: TGCAGCGTTGACGTAGCTAGCCGGGGCTACACTTTC
abundance: NA; d_gene: NA; v_gene: TRBV11-3; j_gene: TRBJ2-7; CDR3aa: CANSLGGEQYF; CDR3nt: TGTGCCAACAGCCTCGGCGGTGAGCAGTACTTC
abundance: NA; d_gene: TRBD1; v_gene: TRBV7-9; j_gene: TRBJ1-2; CDR3aa: CASSSGTGTNYVYTF; CDR3nt: TGTGCCAGCAGCTCTGGGACAGGCACTAACTATGTCTACACCTTC
abundance: NA; d_gene: TRBD1; v_gene: TRBV5-4; j_gene: TRBJ2-5; CDR3aa: CASSFGDRGETQYF; CDR3nt: TGTGCCAGCAGCTTTGGTGACAGGGGAGAGACCCAGTACTTC
abundance: many; d_gene: NA; v_gene: TRBV29-1; j_gene: TRBJ1-2; CDR3aa: CSVEGGDNYGYTF; CDR3nt: TGCAGCGTTGAAGGTGGGGATAACTATGGCTACACCTTC
abundance: many; d_gene: TRBD1; v_gene: TRBV6-5; j_gene: TRBJ2-3; CDR3aa: CASSYSGQGGTDTQYF; CDR3nt: TGTGCCAGCAGTTACTCCGGCCAGGGGGGCACAGATACGCAGTATTTT
abundance: NA; d_gene: NA; v_gene: TRBV11-2; j_gene: TRBJ2-1; CDR3aa: CASNQSPRPYNEQFF; CDR3nt: TGTGCCAGCAACCAATCTCCGAGACCCTACAATGAGCAGTTCTTC
abundance: NA; d_gene: NA; v_gene: TRBV10-3; j_gene: TRBJ1-2; CDR3aa: CATKQGNYGYTF; CDR3nt: TGTGCCACGAAACAAGGGAACTATGGCTACACCTTC
abundance: NA; d_gene: TRBD2; v_gene: TRBV4-3; j_gene: TRBJ2-5; CDR3aa: CANSSGSGRGAETQYF; CDR3nt: TGTGCCAACAGCTCAGGAAGCGGGAGAGGGGCAGAGACCCAGTACTTC
abundance: few; d_gene: NA; v_gene: TRBV11-2; j_gene: TRBJ2-5; CDR3aa: CASSLAGLALGKKETQYF; CDR3nt: TGTGCCAGCAGCTTAGCGGGGCTAGCCCTGGGAAAAAAGGAGACCCAATACTTC
abundance: NA; d_gene: NA; v_gene: TRBV24-1; j_gene: TRBJ2-2; CDR3aa: CATSGRFNTGELFF; CDR3nt: TGTGCCACCAGCGGACGGTTCAACACCGGGGAGCTGTTTTTT
abundance: NA; d_gene: NA; v_gene: TRBV25-1; j_gene: TRBJ2-7; CDR3aa: CASREGPGGQYF; CDR3nt: TGTGCCAGCAGGGAGGGACCCGGCGGGCAGTACTTC
abundance: many; d_gene: NA; v_gene: TRBV12-3/TRBV12-4; j_gene: TRBJ1-5; CDR3aa: CASSIGRLGYGQPQHF; CDR3nt: TGTGCCAGCAGCATAGGGAGGCTAGGATACGGTCAGCCCCAGCATTTT
abundance: NA; d_gene: NA; v_gene: TRBV29-1; j_gene: TRBJ1-1; CDR3aa: CSVGGSGNTEAFF; CDR3nt: TGCAGCGTTGGGGGGTCGGGCAACACTGAAGCTTTCTTT
abundance: many; d_gene: NA; v_gene: TRBV6-6; j_gene: TRBJ1-2; CDR3aa: CASYEGRINYGYTF; CDR3nt: TGTGCCAGCTATGAGGGCCGAATTAACTATGGCTACACCTTC
abundance: NA; d_gene: TRBD2; v_gene: TRBV6-6; j_gene: TRBJ2-5; CDR3aa: CAAQPSWREVLTRETQYF; CDR3nt: TGTGCCGCCCAGCCCTCTTGGCGGGAGGTCCTGACGCGAGAGACCCAGTACTTC
abundance: NA; d_gene: NA; v_gene: TRBV5-1; j_gene: TRBJ2-7; CDR3aa: CASSGPYSGQYF; CDR3nt: TGCGCCAGCAGCGGGCCATATTCAGGGCAGTACTTC
abundance: NA; d_gene: NA; v_gene: TRBV5-4; j_gene: TRBJ1-3; CDR3aa: CASSRDPTSGNTIYF; CDR3nt: TGTGCCAGCAGCCGTGATCCCACGTCCGGAAACACCATATATTTT
abundance: NA; d_gene: TRBD1; v_gene: TRBV6-1; j_gene: TRBJ1-1; CDR3aa: CASSLTGSVIMNTEAFF; CDR3nt: TGTGCCAGCAGTCTGACAGGGTCCGTCATTATGAACACTGAAGCTTTCTTT
abundance: few; d_gene: TRBD2; v_gene: TRBV10-1; j_gene: TRBJ2-1; CDR3aa: CASSDPGLAHEQFF; CDR3nt: TGCGCCAGCAGTGACCCCGGACTAGCCCATGAGCAGTTCTTC
abundance: NA; d_gene: TRBD1; v_gene: TRBV5-6; j_gene: TRBJ2-7; CDR3aa: CASSLGTGVSYEQYF; CDR3nt: TGTGCCAGCAGCTTGGGGACAGGGGTATCCTACGAGCAGTACTTC
abundance: many; d_gene: NA; v_gene: TRBV29-1; j_gene: TRBJ2-7; CDR3aa: CSVTALYEQYF; CDR3nt: TGCAGCGTCACTGCGCTCTACGAGCAGTACTTC
abundance: NA; d_gene: TRBD1; v_gene: TRBV11-2; j_gene: TRBJ1-4; CDR3aa: CASSLVEGQGIGEELVF; CDR3nt: TGTGCCAGCAGCTTAGTTGAGGGACAGGGGATCGGCGAAGAACTGGTTTTT
abundance: many; d_gene: NA; v_gene: TRBV12-3/TRBV12-4; j_gene: TRBJ2-2; CDR3aa: CASSLAGNTGELFF; CDR3nt: TGTGCCAGCAGTTTAGCTGGGAACACCGGGGAGCTGTTTTTT
abundance: few; d_gene: NA; v_gene: TRBV7-9; j_gene: TRBJ2-2; CDR3aa: CASSLKTAGELFF; CDR3nt: TGTGCCAGCAGCTTAAAAACAGCCGGGGAGCTGTTTTTT
abundance: NA; d_gene: NA; v_gene: TRBV11-2; j_gene: TRBJ2-1; CDR3aa: CANSSQEWASIYNEQFF; CDR3nt: TGTGCCAACAGCTCCCAAGAATGGGCTAGTATCTACAATGAGCAGTTCTTC
abundance: NA; d_gene: NA; v_gene: TRBV30; j_gene: TRBJ1-2; CDR3aa: CAWSVGLRQGRNYGYTF; CDR3nt: TGTGCCTGGAGTGTAGGTCTGCGGCAGGGGCGCAACTATGGCTACACCTTC
abundance: NA; d_gene: NA; v_gene: TRBV11-3; j_gene: TRBJ2-7; CDR3aa: CASSSMVYEQYF; CDR3nt: TGTGCCAGCAGCTCCATGGTGTACGAGCAGTACTTC
abundance: once; d_gene: TRBD1; v_gene: TRBV10-2; j_gene: TRBJ1-3; CDR3aa: CASSNQTGAGNTIYF; CDR3nt: TGCGCCAGCAGTAACCAGACAGGGGCTGGAAACACCATATATTTT
abundance: NA; d_gene: TRBD2; v_gene: TRBV2; j_gene: TRBJ2-7; CDR3aa: CASSEGRASGRAIEQYF; CDR3nt: TGTGCCAGCAGTGAAGGAAGGGCTAGCGGGAGGGCGATCGAGCAGTACTTC
abundance: once; d_gene: NA; v_gene: TRBV28; j_gene: TRBJ1-5; CDR3aa: CASSFLLSNQPQHF; CDR3nt: TGTGCCAGCAGTTTTCTTCTTAGCAATCAGCCCCAGCATTTT
abundance: NA; d_gene: NA; v_gene: TRBV11-2; j_gene: TRBJ2-5; CDR3aa: CASSPGQDTQYF; CDR3nt: TGCGCCAGCAGCCCCGGACAAGATACCCAGTACTTC
abundance: once; d_gene: TRBD2; v_gene: TRBV6-5; j_gene: TRBJ2-5; CDR3aa: CASSYSTGREETQYF; CDR3nt: TGTGCCAGCAGTTACTCGACGGGGAGGGAAGAGACCCAGTACTTC
abundance: NA; d_gene: NA; v_gene: TRBV30; j_gene: TRBJ2-6; CDR3aa: CARDTPSPGANVLTF; CDR3nt: TGTGCCCGCGACACGCCATCGCCTGGGGCCAACGTCCTGACTTTC
abundance: NA; d_gene: TRBD1; v_gene: TRBV7-9; j_gene: TRBJ2-3; CDR3aa: CASRDPRQGMGTDTQYF; CDR3nt: TGTGCCAGCAGAGACCCGAGACAGGGTATGGGCACAGATACGCAGTATTTT
abundance: many; d_gene: TRBD2; v_gene: TRBV12-3/TRBV12-4; j_gene: TRBJ2-5; CDR3aa: CASSTGTRVVETQYF; CDR3nt: TGTGCCAGCAGCACAGGGACTAGAGTCGTAGAGACCCAGTACTTC
abundance: NA; d_gene: TRBD1; v_gene: TRBV29-1; j_gene: TRBJ2-2; CDR3aa: CSFVSGGLNTGELFF; CDR3nt: TGCAGCTTCGTTTCAGGGGGCCTGAACACCGGGGAGCTGTTTTTT
abundance: NA; d_gene: NA; v_gene: TRBV12-3/TRBV12-4; j_gene: TRBJ2-5; CDR3aa: CASSLPGAPSETQYF; CDR3nt: TGTGCCAGCAGTTTGCCCGGGGCTCCGTCGGAGACCCAGTACTTC